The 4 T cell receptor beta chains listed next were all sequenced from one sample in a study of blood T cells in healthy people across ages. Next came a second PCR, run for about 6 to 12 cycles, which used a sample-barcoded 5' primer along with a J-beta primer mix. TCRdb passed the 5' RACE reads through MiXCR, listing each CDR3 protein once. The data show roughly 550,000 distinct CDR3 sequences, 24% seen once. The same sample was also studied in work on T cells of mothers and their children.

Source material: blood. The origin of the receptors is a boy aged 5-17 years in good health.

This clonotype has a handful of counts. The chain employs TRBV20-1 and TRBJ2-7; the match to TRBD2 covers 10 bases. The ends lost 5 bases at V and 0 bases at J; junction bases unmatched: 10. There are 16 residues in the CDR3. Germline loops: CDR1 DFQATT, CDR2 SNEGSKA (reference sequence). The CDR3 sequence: CSARTSGASSSYEQYF. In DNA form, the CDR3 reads TGCAGTGCTCGGACTAGCGGAGCTTCAAGCTCCTACGAGCAGTACTTC.

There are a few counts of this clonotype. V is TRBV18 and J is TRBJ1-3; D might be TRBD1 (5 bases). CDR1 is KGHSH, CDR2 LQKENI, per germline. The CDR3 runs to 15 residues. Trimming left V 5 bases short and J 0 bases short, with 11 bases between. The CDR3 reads CASSEETASGNTIYF. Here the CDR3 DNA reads TGTGCCAGCTCAGAGGAGACAGCCTCTGGAAACACCATATATTTT. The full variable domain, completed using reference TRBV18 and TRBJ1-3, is NAGVMQNPRHLVRRRGQEARLRCSPMKGHSHVYWYRQLPEEGLKFMVYLQKENIIDESGMPKERFSAEFPKEGPSILRIQQVVRGDSAAYFCASSEETASGNTIYFGEGSWLTVV.

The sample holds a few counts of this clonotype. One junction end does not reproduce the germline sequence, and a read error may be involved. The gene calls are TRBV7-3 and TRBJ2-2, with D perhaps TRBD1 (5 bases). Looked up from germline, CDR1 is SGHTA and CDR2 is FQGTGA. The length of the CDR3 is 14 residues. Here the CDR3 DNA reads TGTGCCAGCAGATTAACAGGTTCCACCGGGGAGCTGTTTTTT. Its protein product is CASRLTGSTGELFF.

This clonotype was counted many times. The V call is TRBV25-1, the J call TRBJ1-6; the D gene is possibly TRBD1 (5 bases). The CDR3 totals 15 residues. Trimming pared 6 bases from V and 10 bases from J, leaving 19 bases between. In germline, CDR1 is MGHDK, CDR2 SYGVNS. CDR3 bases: TGTGCCAGCAGGGCGGGGTGGGACGAGGTCTCACCCCTCCACTTT. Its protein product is CASRAGWDEVSPLHF.